These 15 T cell receptor beta chains were all obtained from the same sample, sequenced in a study of cytomegalovirus exposure and HLA in healthy donors. Sequenced by immunoSEQ multiplex PCR; TCRdb stores in-frame clones only, minus some. Of fewer than 120,000 clones listed, roughly 90% were seen once; the top ten hold 1.4% to 1.5%. The source material was PBMCs. These receptors were collected from a woman aged 25 to 39 in good health and CMV-seropositive.

The chain joins TRBV2 to TRBJ1-2; 7 nucleotides agree with TRBD1. The trim removed 6 bases at V and 0 bases at J, leaving 10 bases unmatched. This CDR3 is built from 16 residues. The germline gives CDR1 SNHLY, CDR2 FYNNEI. CDR3 region: CASRDIQGKANYGYTF. The CDR3 coding sequence is TGTGCCAGCAGAGACATACAGGGGAAAGCTAACTATGGCTACACCTTC.

The chain has TRBV18 and TRBJ1-5, with TRBD1 as a possible D gene (5 bases). The CDR3 covers 15 residues. V lost 3 bases and J lost 5, with 14 bases in between. Per germline, CDR1 KGHSH and CDR2 LQKENI. The CDR3, as DNA: TGTGCCAGCTCACCCACCGGGGGGAACCATCAGCCCCAGCATTTT. It codes for CASSPTGGNHQPQHF.

The genes are TRBV9 and TRBJ2-2, with 8 positions matching TRBD1. Trimming took 6 bases from V and 6 from J; bases not matched to a gene: 10. Germline CDR1 reads SGDLS; CDR2 reads YYNGEE. This CDR3 is 15 amino acids long. CDR3 region: CASNPGGAASGELFF. The CDR3 coding sequence is TGTGCCAGCAATCCAGGGGGCGCAGCGTCCGGGGAGCTGTTTTTT.

The chain recombines TRBV7-2 with TRBJ1-2, with D hard to call. V lost 1 base, J lost 3 bases, and 6 bases lay in between. Looked up from germline, CDR1 is SGHTA and CDR2 is FQGNSA. The CDR3 totals 13 residues. CDR3 amino acids: CASSLDRDYGYTF. The CDR3 region has the DNA TGTGCCAGCAGCTTAGACCGAGACTATGGCTACACCTTC.

The rearrangement joins TRBV6-1 to TRBJ2-5; TRBD2 might be the D (6 bases). The CDR3 spans 14 residues. Germline V gene lookup returns CDR1 MNHNS and CDR2 SASEGT. The V and J ends lost 1 base and 3 bases respectively, with 9 bases between them. The CDR3 nucleotides read TGTGCCAGCAGTGAAGGGCTAGCGAAAGAGACCCAGTACTTC. Amino acid sequence: CASSEGLAKETQYF.

The rearrangement uses TRBV9 and TRBJ2-4; TRBD1 matches at 7 bases. The V and J ends lost 4 bases and 9 bases, in that order; junction bases with no gene match: 13. CDR1 and CDR2 from the germline V gene are SGDLS and YYNGEE. The CDR3 runs 15 residues. The CDR3 coding sequence is TGTGCCAGCAGCCCCCGGCAAACAGGGGTAGGCATTCAGTACTTC. Its translation is CASSPRQTGVGIQYF.

CDR3 DNA sequence: TGTGCCAGCAGCCAAGACCCTAGCTCAGATGAGCAGTTCTTC. Protein sequence: CASSQDPSSDEQFF. This chain uses TRBV11-2 with TRBJ2-1; the D gene is possibly TRBD2 (5 bases). V lost 5 bases, J lost 8 bases, and 16 bases lay in between. The germline V gene has CDR1 SGHAT and CDR2 FQNNGV. The CDR3 has 14 amino acids.

The genes are TRBV10-2 and TRBJ1-4; D is perhaps TRBD1 (6 bases). The CDR3 loop spans 16 amino acids. The V gene's germline CDR1 is WSHSY and CDR2 SAAADI. V was trimmed by 0 bases and J by 8 bases, leaving 16 bases between them. The CDR3 DNA reads as TGCGCCAGCAGTGAGTCATCCGCAGGGGACGGGGAAAAACTGTTTTTT. It specifies CASSESSAGDGEKLFF.

The rearrangement joins TRBV7-7 to TRBJ2-3, with 8 bases matching TRBD1. The J segment lost 7 bases and the V segment lost 5 bases, leaving 5 bases of the junction unmatched. The V gene's germline CDR1 is SSHAT and CDR2 FNYEAQ (reference sequence). CDR3 length: 13 residues. CDR3: CASSAGQANTQYF. The DNA for the CDR3 is TGTGCCAGCAGCGCGGGACAGGCGAATACGCAGTATTTT.

The J gene is TRBJ1-5, the V gene TRBV27; no clear D gene. Germline V gene sequence: CDR1 MNHEY, CDR2 SMNVEV (reference sequence). There are 16 residues in the CDR3. The ends were cut back, 4 bases at V and 6 bases at J, with 19 bases in the middle. CDR3 protein: CASSSLGGKAGQPQHF. In DNA, the CDR3 is TGTGCCAGCAGTTCCCTAGGAGGGAAAGCTGGTCAGCCCCAGCATTTT.

The chain joins TRBV4-2 to TRBJ2-1; D ambiguous. This CDR3 is 16 amino acids long. Trimming took 0 bases from V and 2 from J, leaving 11 bases between them. Per the germline V gene, CDR1 is LGHNA and CDR2 is YNFKEQ. CDR3 protein: CASSQDRPETYNEQFF. DNA of the CDR3: TGTGCCAGCAGCCAAGATCGCCCCGAGACCTACAATGAGCAGTTCTTC.

This chain connects TRBV5-6 to TRBJ1-4; 8 bases fit TRBD1. The CDR3 is 16 amino acids. V shed 4 bases, J shed 4 bases, and the junction held 9 bases outside the gene matches. Germline V gene sequence: CDR1 SGHDT, CDR2 YYEEEE. CDR3 DNA sequence: TGTGCCAGCAGCGCGGACCAGGGGGCCTTTAATGAAAAACTGTTTTTT. Translated, it gives CASSADQGAFNEKLFF.

The J gene is TRBJ1-4, the V gene TRBV27; D gene ambiguous. The CDR3 sequence is 14 residues long. Germline V gene lookup returns CDR1 MNHEY and CDR2 SMNVEV (reference sequence). The V and J ends lost 7 bases and 8 bases respectively, with 17 bases between them. The CDR3 here is CASKGVGSAEKLFF. The CDR3 nucleotides read TGTGCCAGCAAGGGAGTGGGATCCGCGGAAAAACTGTTTTTT.

This sequence joins TRBV6-5 and TRBJ2-2; 9 positions match TRBD1. Trimming took 6 bases from V and 9 from J; bases not matched to a gene: 5. Germline CDR1 MNHEY, CDR2 SVGAGI. The CDR3 has 13 amino acids. The CDR3 DNA follows: TGTGCCAGCAGAGGGACAGGGCGCTGGGAGCTGTTTTTT. This encodes CASRGTGRWELFF.

The gene calls are TRBV10-3 and TRBJ1-2; 10 bases match TRBD1. V shed 3 bases, J shed 6 bases, and the junction held 4 bases outside the gene matches. The CDR3 loop spans 14 amino acids. Germline CDR1 is ENHRY and CDR2 is SYGVKD. This chain's CDR3 is CAISEGDRGHGYTF. The CDR3 coding sequence is TGTGCCATCAGTGAAGGGGACAGGGGTCATGGCTACACCTTC.